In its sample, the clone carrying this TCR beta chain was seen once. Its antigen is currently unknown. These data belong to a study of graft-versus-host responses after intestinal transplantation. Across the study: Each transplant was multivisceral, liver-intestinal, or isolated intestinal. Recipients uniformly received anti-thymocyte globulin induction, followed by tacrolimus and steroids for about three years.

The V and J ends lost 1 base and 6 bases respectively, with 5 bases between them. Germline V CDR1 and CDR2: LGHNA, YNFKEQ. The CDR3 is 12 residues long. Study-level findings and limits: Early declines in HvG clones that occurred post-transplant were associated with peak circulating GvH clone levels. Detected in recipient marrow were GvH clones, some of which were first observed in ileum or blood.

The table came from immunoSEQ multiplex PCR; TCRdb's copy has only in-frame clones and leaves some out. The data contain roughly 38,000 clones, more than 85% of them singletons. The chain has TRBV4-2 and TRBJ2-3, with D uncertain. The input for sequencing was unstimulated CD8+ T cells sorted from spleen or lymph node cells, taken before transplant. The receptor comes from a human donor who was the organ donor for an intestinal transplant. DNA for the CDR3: TGTGCCAGCAGCCAAGGGGTGGATACGCAGTATTTT. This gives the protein CASSQGVDTQYF.